The rows below give T cell receptor beta chains drawn from one sample of a study of identical twins' blood T cells. TCRdb re-analysed the 5' RACE reads in MiXCR, keeping a single row per CDR3 protein. The table shows roughly 380,000 distinct CDR3 sequences, with 28% occurring only once. The sample was PBMCs. The receptors shown here come from a woman between 18 and 55 years old in good health. Each CDR3 is given with its conserved first and last residue. The D gene is left open where the match is weak. Only some rows state a clone size, as once, few, many or a class for expanded clones.

abundance	v_gene	d_gene	j_gene	CDR3aa	CDR3nt
NA	TRBV6-5	NA	TRBJ1-1	CASRRRVEAFF	TGTGCCAGCCGACGTCGGGTAGAAGCTTTCTTT
many	TRBV12-3/TRBV12-4	NA	TRBJ1-4	CASSLTADGRRRIEKLFF	TGTGCCAGCAGTTTAACTGCTGATGGGAGACGACGTATTGAAAAACTGTTTTTT
many	TRBV4-1	TRBD2	TRBJ2-7	CASSLAGGNYEQYF	TGCGCCAGCAGCCTAGCGGGAGGTAACTACGAGCAGTACTTC
NA	TRBV18	NA	TRBJ1-5	CASSRPVSNQPQHF	TGTGCCAGCTCCCGACCCGTAAGCAATCAGCCCCAGCATTTT
NA	TRBV5-4	NA	TRBJ2-1	CASSPTLLGADYNEQFF	TGTGCCAGCAGCCCCACCCTTCTAGGAGCCGACTACAATGAGCAGTTCTTC
few	TRBV11-2	NA	TRBJ1-2	CASSSHPRASNYGYTF	TGTGCCAGCAGCTCCCACCCGAGGGCCTCCAACTATGGCTACACCTTC
NA	TRBV20-1	NA	TRBJ2-2	CSVENRRDTGELFF	TGCAGTGTGGAGAACCGAAGAGACACCGGGGAGCTGTTTTTT
few	TRBV6-5	NA	TRBJ1-2	CASSWGQGYGYTF	TGTGCCAGCAGTTGGGGCCAGGGTTATGGCTACACCTTC
NA	TRBV10-3	TRBD1	TRBJ1-5	CAISESAGGMDQPQHF	TGTGCCATCAGTGAGTCCGCAGGGGGCATGGATCAGCCCCAGCATTTT
few	TRBV5-1	NA	TRBJ2-1	CASSTGTEQFF	TGCGCCAGCAGCACTGGGACCGAGCAGTTCTTC
few	TRBV11-2	TRBD2	TRBJ2-3	CASSLGGLAGGYTDTQYF	TGTGCCAGCAGCTTAGGGGGACTAGCGGGAGGTTACACAGATACGCAGTATTTT
NA	TRBV29-1	NA	TRBJ1-3	CSVEEGVGNTIYF	TGCAGCGTTGAAGAGGGGGTCGGAAACACCATATATTTT
few	TRBV15	NA	TRBJ2-5	CATSGRGGTETQYF	TGTGCCACCAGCGGCAGGGGGGGTACAGAGACCCAGTACTTC
few	TRBV3-1	NA	TRBJ1-5	CASSQVILSQPQHF	TGTGCCAGCAGCCAAGTCATCCTAAGTCAGCCCCAGCATTTT
few	TRBV6-5	NA	TRBJ2-2	CASGFMNTGELFF	TGTGCCAGCGGGTTTATGAACACCGGGGAGCTGTTTTTT
many	TRBV14	NA	TRBJ1-1	CASSQDWTARAFF	TGTGCCAGCAGCCAAGATTGGACGGCTAGAGCTTTCTTT
many	TRBV6-5	TRBD2	TRBJ2-1	CATKGAGGLNEQFF	TGTGCCACTAAGGGAGCGGGGGGGCTTAATGAGCAGTTCTTC
few	TRBV3-1	NA	TRBJ1-5	CASSRKGTFGPQHF	TGTGCCAGCAGCCGAAAAGGGACTTTCGGGCCCCAGCATTTT
NA	TRBV6-2/TRBV6-3	TRBD2	TRBJ2-1	CASSYSLAGRNEQFF	TGTGCCAGCAGTTACTCGCTAGCGGGGCGCAATGAGCAGTTCTTC
NA	TRBV20-1	NA	TRBJ1-5	CSAESPRWGGNQPQHF	TGCAGTGCCGAATCACCACGGTGGGGGGGCAATCAGCCCCAGCATTTT
few	TRBV5-1	NA	TRBJ2-6	CASSLAPGIGANVLTF	TGCGCCAGCAGCTTGGCTCCGGGGATTGGGGCCAACGTCCTGACTTTC
few	TRBV29-1	NA	TRBJ1-2	CSVELHGYTF	TGCAGCGTTGAGCTCCATGGCTACACCTTC
NA	TRBV5-1	NA	TRBJ1-1	CASSLKTAVNTEAFF	TGCGCCAGCAGCTTAAAAACAGCGGTGAACACTGAAGCTTTCTTT
few	TRBV19	NA	TRBJ1-2	CASKGVYGYTF	TGTGCCAGTAAAGGGGTCTATGGCTACACCTTC
NA	TRBV7-9	TRBD1	TRBJ2-2	CASSSFDRGDTGELFF	TGTGCCAGCAGCTCCTTCGACAGGGGCGACACCGGGGAGCTGTTTTTT
NA	TRBV20-1	TRBD2	TRBJ2-5	CSARLAGYETQYF	TGCAGTGCTAGACTAGCGGGATATGAGACCCAGTACTTC
NA	TRBV30	NA	TRBJ1-1	CAWSQLLNTEAFF	TGTGCCTGGAGTCAACTGCTGAACACTGAAGCTTTCTTT
many	TRBV20-1	TRBD1	TRBJ1-2	CSAAPGTGVGYTF	TGCAGTGCTGCCCCCGGGACAGGGGTTGGCTACACCTTC
NA	TRBV7-9	NA	TRBJ1-1	CASSHPDLTEAFF	TGTGCCAGCAGTCACCCGGATCTCACTGAAGCTTTCTTT
NA	TRBV7-9	NA	TRBJ2-2	CASSLREVGELFF	TGTGCCAGCAGCTTAAGAGAGGTCGGGGAGCTGTTTTTT
NA	TRBV7-9	TRBD1	TRBJ1-1	CASSKDLQGYTEAFF	TGTGCCAGCAGCAAAGACCTACAGGGGTACACTGAAGCTTTCTTT
few	TRBV9	NA	TRBJ1-2	CASSVESGNSNYGYTF	TGTGCCAGCAGCGTAGAGTCTGGAAATTCTAACTATGGCTACACCTTC
few	TRBV6-1	NA	TRBJ2-1	CASLTNSYNEQFF	TGTGCCAGTCTCACGAATTCCTACAATGAGCAGTTCTTC
few	TRBV2	NA	TRBJ1-5	CASSDQKQPQHF	TGTGCCAGCAGTGATCAAAAGCAGCCCCAGCATTTT
NA	TRBV2	TRBD1	TRBJ2-1	CASTHDRDYNEQFF	TGTGCCAGCACCCATGACAGGGACTACAATGAGCAGTTCTTC
few	TRBV29-1	TRBD1	TRBJ1-1	CSVETGGGNTEAFF	TGCAGCGTGGAGACAGGGGGGGGGAACACTGAAGCTTTCTTT
NA	TRBV6-2/TRBV6-3	NA	TRBJ2-1	CASSYRNPRPPNEQFF	TGTGCCAGCAGTTACCGCAACCCGCGCCCCCCCAATGAGCAGTTCTTC
NA	TRBV5-1	NA	TRBJ1-6	CASSSGSSHNSPLHF	TGCGCCAGCAGCTCGGGGAGCTCCCATAATTCACCCCTCCACTTT
many	TRBV5-1	NA	TRBJ2-3	CASSLERLDTQYF	TGCGCCAGCAGCTTGGAGCGACTAGATACGCAGTATTTT
NA	TRBV20-1	NA	TRBJ2-1	CSARRDEQFF	TGCAGTGCGCGAAGAGATGAGCAGTTCTTC
few	TRBV27	NA	TRBJ1-4	CASSLPEKLFF	TGTGCCAGCAGTTTACCCGAAAAACTGTTTTTT